The 27 T cell receptor beta chains reported below all come from one sample, sequenced in a study of regulatory T cells in long-lasting Graves disease. Relying on iRepertoire HTBI primers and Arm-PCR of CDR3 regions, the team built TCR beta libraries. TCRdb re-derived calls from the multiplex PCR reads in MiXCR, one entry per CDR3 protein. The profile shows about 340,000 distinct CDR3 sequences, about 18% of them singletons. The time point is: persistent/refractory GD, antithyroid drugs over 5 years with positive TRAb. The TCR library was prepared using RNA isolated from PBMCs. The input for sequencing was peripheral blood mononuclear cells (PBMCs), taken when the disease was refractory, from a patient treated with antithyroid drugs. The receptors come from a female donor with Graves disease.

This clonotype was seen a handful of times. The J gene is TRBJ1-2, the V gene TRBV20-1; tentative D call: TRBD1 (5 bases). Germline V gene data show CDR1 as DFQATT and CDR2 as SNEGSKA (reference sequence). With 7 bases removed from V and 5 bases from J, the gap between germline ends came to 14 bases. The CDR3 spans 12 residues. CDR3 loop: CSGEGTRYGYTF. The CDR3 DNA sequence: TGCAGTGGGGAGGGGACTAGGTATGGCTACACCTTC.

CDR3 in DNA: TGTGCCAGCAGTTACTCTTTTCTAGGGAATCAGCCCCAGCATTTT. It translates to CASSYSFLGNQPQHF. J is TRBJ1-5 and V is TRBV6-5, with D hard to call. V lost 0 bases and J lost 4, with 10 bases in between. Per germline, CDR1 MNHEY and CDR2 SVGAGI. The CDR3 spans 15 residues.

This clonotype was seen many times. The rearrangement uses TRBV20-1 and TRBJ2-5; 7 positions agree with TRBD1. The CDR3 is made up of 15 amino acids. V gave up 5 bases and J gave up 5 bases; unmatched junction bases: 14. Germline CDR1 DFQATT, CDR2 SNEGSKA (reference sequence). DNA for the CDR3: TGCAGTGCTCCTGCCGCAGGGACAGCAAGGGAGACCCAGTACTTC. This gives the protein CSAPAAGTARETQYF.

This clonotype has a count of ten or more. This chain joins TRBV6-1 and TRBJ2-7, with TRBD2 identical over 10 bases. V was clipped by 5 bases and J by 2 bases; unmatched bases: 12. The CDR3 is made up of 17 amino acids. The germline V gene encodes CDR1 MNHNS and CDR2 SASEGT. This CDR3 is CASSLALTAGGAYEQYF. CDR3 DNA sequence: TGTGCCAGCAGTCTAGCACTGACAGCGGGGGGGGCCTACGAGCAGTACTTC.

The gene calls are TRBV5-1 and TRBJ1-1, with 7 bases that match TRBD1. Germline CDR1 SGHRS, CDR2 YFSETQ. V was clipped by 2 bases and J by 4 bases; unmatched bases: 8. The CDR3 loop spans 15 amino acids. The CDR3 DNA is TGCGCCAGCAGCTTTCAACAGGGGTTGTTCACTGAAGCTTTCTTT. Protein product: CASSFQQGLFTEAFF. The full variable domain, completed using reference TRBV5-1 and TRBJ1-1, is KAGVTQTPRYLIKTRGQQVTLSCSPISGHRSVSWYQQTPGQGLQFLFEYFSETQRNKGNFPGRFSGRQFSNSRSEMNVSTLELGDSALYLCASSFQQGLFTEAFFGQGTRLTVV.

Worth noting for this clonotype: The junction shows a germline mismatch at one end, possibly a read error. The rearrangement links TRBV30 to TRBJ2-2, with TRBD2 as a possible D gene (5 bases). The V gene's germline CDR1 is GTSNPN and CDR2 SVGIG (reference sequence). The length of the CDR3 is 12 residues. The CDR3 sequence: CAWGQYTGEPFF. As DNA, the CDR3 is TGTGCCTGGGGGCAGTACACCGGGGAGCCGTTTTTT. Full variable domain (rest looked up from reference TRBV30 and TRBJ2-2): SQTIHQWPATLVQPVGSPLSLECTVEGTSNPNLYWYRQAAGRGLQLLFYSVGIGQISSEVPQNLSASRPQDRQFILSSKKLLLSDSGFYLCAWGQYTGEPFFGEGSRLTVL.

This clonotype was seen at least ten times. The V call is TRBV18, the J call TRBJ2-7; TRBD1 is a possible D gene (5 bases). With 6 bases removed from V and 4 bases from J, the gap between germline ends came to 19 bases. The CDR3 has 15 amino acids. Germline CDR1 is KGHSH and CDR2 is LQKENI. The CDR3 here is CASSPTAGISYEQYF. In DNA, the CDR3 is TGTGCCAGCTCCCCAACTGCAGGGATATCATACGAGCAGTACTTC.

J is TRBJ1-1 and V is TRBV27, with D maybe TRBD1 (6 bases). The V and J ends lost 6 bases and 0 bases respectively, with 11 bases between them. CDR1 and CDR2 from the germline V gene are MNHEY and SMNVEV (reference sequence). The CDR3 totals 14 residues. The CDR3 nucleotides are TGTGCCAGCAGGCAGGGGACCCTGAACACTGAAGCTTTCTTT. Translation: CASRQGTLNTEAFF.

This clonotype was detected only a few times. V usage is TRBV24-1 and J usage is TRBJ2-7, with TRBD1 identical over 9 bases. CDR1 and CDR2 from the germline V gene are KGHDR and SFDVKD. The CDR3 runs 16 residues. The V gene end was trimmed by 0 bases and the J gene end by 2 bases; junction bases not matched to a gene: 4. The CDR3 region is CATSDLLGDRAYEQYF. The CDR3 DNA reads TGTGCCACCAGTGATTTGCTGGGGGACAGGGCCTACGAGCAGTACTTC.

CDR3 in amino acids: CATSDRAERNTGELFF. CDR3 DNA sequence: TGTGCCACCAGTGATCGAGCGGAGAGGAACACCGGGGAGCTGTTTTTT. This chain connects TRBV24-1 to TRBJ2-2; D possibly corresponds to TRBD2 (5 bases). Trimming removed 3 bases at V and 1 base at J, with 11 bases between. The CDR3 loop spans 16 amino acids. Germline CDR1 reads KGHDR; CDR2 reads SFDVKD.

The chain links TRBV11-2 to TRBJ2-5, with TRBD1 matching over 8 bases. The J call may be faulty, since TRBJ2-7 better matches the DNA end. Germline V gives CDR1 SGHAT, CDR2 FQNNGV. The CDR3 is made up of 14 amino acids. CDR3 nucleotide sequence: TGTGCCAGCAGCTTAGTTGTGACAGGGGTCGAGCAGTACTTC. Protein: CASSLVVTGVEQYF.

This clonotype occurred many times. This chain joins TRBV6-2 or TRBV6-3 and TRBJ2-4; D may be TRBD1 or TRBD2 (5 bases each). Germline V gene data show CDR1 as MNHEY and CDR2 as SVGEGT. V was cut by 2 bases and J by 9 bases, with 8 bases left in between. The CDR3 runs 12 residues. The CDR3: CASSYGDPIQYF. CDR3 coding DNA: TGTGCCAGCAGTTACGGGGACCCCATTCAGTACTTC.

This clonotype was counted a few times. This rearrangement joins TRBV7-2 to TRBJ2-2, with 9 bases that match TRBD1. V was clipped by 4 bases and J by 11 bases; unmatched bases: 8. The CDR3 loop spans 14 amino acids. Germline CDR1 and CDR2: SGHTA and FQGNSA. The CDR3 region has the DNA TGTGCCAGCAGCTCTGGGACAGGGCTCCGAGAGCTGTTTTTT. As protein: CASSSGTGLRELFF.

Turning to this clonotype: A much more abundant neighbour one base away suggests this may be a read error. This sequence joins TRBV7-3 and TRBJ2-5; D possibly corresponds to TRBD2 (6 bases). From germline, CDR1 is SGHTA and CDR2 FQGTGA. The CDR3 spans 14 residues. Trimming left V 4 bases short and J 5 bases short, with 14 bases between. CDR3 loop: CASSSGISGETQYF. The DNA for the CDR3 is TGTGCCAGCAGCTCAGGGATTAGCGGCGAGACCCAGTACTTC.

This clonotype came up many times. This chain uses TRBV12-3 or TRBV12-4 with TRBJ2-5; a weak D match, TRBD2 (6 bases). V was clipped by 2 bases and J by 1 base, with 8 bases between them. This CDR3 has 14 amino acids. Here the CDR3 reads CASSLMGGQETQYF. For the CDR3, the DNA is TGTGCCAGCAGTTTAATGGGGGGCCAAGAGACCCAGTACTTC.

This rearrangement joins TRBV7-8 to TRBJ1-2; 9 nucleotides align to TRBD1. This CDR3 has 18 residues. V shed 5 bases, J shed 4 bases, and the junction held 17 bases outside the gene matches. Germline V gene data show CDR1 as SGHVS and CDR2 as FQNEAQ. CDR3 residues: CASSGPGTGINKGYGYTF. In nucleotides, the CDR3 is TGTGCCAGCAGCGGACCCGGGACAGGGATCAATAAAGGCTATGGCTACACCTTC.

The J gene is TRBJ2-7, the V gene TRBV27, with TRBD2 matching over 7 bases. With 2 bases clipped from V and 2 bases from J, the junction kept 3 bases outside the gene matches. Per the germline V gene, CDR1 is MNHEY and CDR2 is SMNVEV (reference sequence). The CDR3 contains 14 residues. The CDR3 reads CASSLTGTTYEQYF. DNA for the CDR3: TGTGCCAGCAGTTTAACCGGGACTACCTACGAGCAGTACTTC.

This clonotype has ten or more counts. This chain joins TRBV28 and TRBJ1-5; no clear D gene. The V end lost 5 bases, the J end lost 5 bases, and 13 bases lay between the germline ends. CDR1 is MDHEN, CDR2 SYDVKM, per germline. The length of the CDR3 is 14 residues. CDR3 residues: CASSPSGRDQPQHF. In DNA, the CDR3 is TGTGCCAGCAGTCCCTCCGGGAGGGATCAGCCCCAGCATTTT.

The sample holds many counts of this clonotype. The rearrangement joins TRBV28 to TRBJ2-7, with 14 bases matching TRBD2. J lost 3 bases, V lost 6 bases, and 4 bases had no gene match. Germline CDR1 MDHEN, CDR2 SYDVKM. The CDR3 length is 15 residues. The DNA of the CDR3 is TGTGCCAGCAGCATCGGGACTAGCGGGGGCTACGAGCAGTACTTC. Translation gives CASSIGTSGGYEQYF.

The V call is TRBV3-1, the J call TRBJ2-1; the D gene is possibly TRBD1 (6 bases). The CDR3 totals 16 residues. Trimming left V 1 base short and J 2 bases short, with 12 bases between. Germline V gene sequence: CDR1 LGHDT, CDR2 YNNKEL (reference sequence). CDR3 sequence reads: CASSQADRYPYNEQFF. In DNA form, the CDR3 reads TGTGCCAGCAGCCAAGCGGACAGATACCCCTACAATGAGCAGTTCTTC.

The chain uses TRBV20-1 and TRBJ2-7, with TRBD2 matching over 11 bases. CDR1 DFQATT and CDR2 SNEGSKA come from the germline V gene (reference sequence). J was trimmed by 2 bases and V by 0 bases; bases with no gene match: 6. The CDR3 contains 16 residues. CDR3 in amino acids: CSARDPTSGRPYEQYF. The DNA for the CDR3 is TGCAGTGCTAGAGACCCAACTAGCGGGAGACCCTACGAGCAGTACTTC.

Ten or more counts support this clonotype. This chain connects TRBV6-1 to TRBJ1-5; D is unresolved. CDR3 size: 13 residues. Germline values: CDR1 MNHNS, CDR2 SASEGT. The V end was cut by 8 bases, the J end by 4 bases, with 12 bases between. CDR3 residues: CASSSQKNQPQHF. CDR3 nucleotide sequence: TGTGCCAGCTCCTCCCAAAAGAATCAGCCCCAGCATTTT.

This clonotype was detected once. The rearrangement joins TRBV3-1 to TRBJ2-5; possible D gene TRBD2, 6 bases. This CDR3 is 16 amino acids long. Trimming stripped 0 bases from V and 6 bases from J, with 17 bases between. Germline V CDR1 and CDR2: LGHDT, YNNKEL (reference sequence). CDR3 nucleotides: TGTGCCAGCAGCCAAGAAGTTCACGGGAGAGGGAAGACCCAGTACTTC. Translation gives CASSQEVHGRGKTQYF.

This clonotype occurred many times. The chain has TRBV11-3 and TRBJ2-5, with a possible D match to TRBD2 (6 bases). Germline values: CDR1 SGHNT, CDR2 YENEEA. The germline V and J ends were trimmed by 2 bases and 0 bases, with 16 bases remaining between them. This CDR3 region has 17 residues. The CDR3 nucleotides are TGTGCCAGCAGCTTAAGGGCCCCGGGGGTCCACCAAGAGACCCAGTACTTC. Translated: CASSLRAPGVHQETQYF.

The table lists this clonotype with many counts. The chain uses TRBV2 and TRBJ1-6; tentative D call: TRBD1 (6 bases). V shed 6 bases and J shed 4 bases, with 13 bases lying between them. Looked up from germline, CDR1 is SNHLY and CDR2 is FYNNEI. The CDR3 is 15 amino acids. The CDR3 region is CASRSRDTYNSPLHF. The CDR3 DNA sequence: TGTGCCAGCAGAAGCCGGGACACTTATAATTCACCCCTCCACTTT.

This chain joins TRBV15 and TRBJ2-7, with a possible D match to TRBD2 (6 bases). Deletions cut 3 bases from V and 0 bases from J, with 12 bases between. This CDR3 region has 15 residues. Germline V gene data show CDR1 as LNHNV and CDR2 as YYDKDF (reference sequence). The CDR3 sequence: CATSRGDFHSYEQYF. CDR3 sequence (DNA): TGTGCCACCAGCAGGGGGGACTTCCACTCCTACGAGCAGTACTTC.

This rearrangement joins TRBV6-5 to TRBJ1-5; D is unclear. V was shortened by 4 bases and J by 9 bases, with 4 bases between the two germline ends. CDR3 length: 10 residues. Germline V gene data show CDR1 as MNHEY and CDR2 as SVGAGI. The CDR3 reads CASSWWPQHF. As DNA, the CDR3 is TGTGCCAGCAGTTGGTGGCCCCAGCATTTT.